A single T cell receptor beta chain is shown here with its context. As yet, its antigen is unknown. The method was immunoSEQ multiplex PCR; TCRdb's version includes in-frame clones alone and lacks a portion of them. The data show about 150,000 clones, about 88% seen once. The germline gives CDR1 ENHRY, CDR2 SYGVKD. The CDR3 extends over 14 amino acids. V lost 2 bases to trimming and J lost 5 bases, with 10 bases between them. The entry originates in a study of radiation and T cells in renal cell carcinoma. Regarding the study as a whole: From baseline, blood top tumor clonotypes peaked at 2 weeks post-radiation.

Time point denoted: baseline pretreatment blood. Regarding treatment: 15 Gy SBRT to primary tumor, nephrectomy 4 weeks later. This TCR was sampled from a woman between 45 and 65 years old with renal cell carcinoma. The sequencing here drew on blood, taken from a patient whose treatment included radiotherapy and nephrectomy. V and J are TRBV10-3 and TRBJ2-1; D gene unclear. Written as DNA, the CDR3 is TGTGCCATCAGTGAGACCCGACAAGACAATGAGCAGTTCTTC. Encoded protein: CAISETRQDNEQFF.